This T cell receptor beta chain appears in the sequencing data of a study of beta chain features in type 1 diabetes. General observations from the study: The cDNA sequencing approach could over-represent high-TCR-expressing cells. For Type 1 diabetes patients, all four CD4+ subsets carried TCRB CDR3s that were moderately but significantly shorter.

The CDR3 sequence is 11 residues long. V was cut by 6 bases and J by 2 bases, with 5 bases left in between. CDR1 MNHNS and CDR2 SASEGT come from the germline V gene. What was sequenced were expressed TCRB transcripts, since all of the isolated RNA had been reverse transcribed. Measured with immunoSEQ multiplex PCR; TCRdb has only the in-frame clones, and not every one. The repertoire consists of over 120,000 clones, with about 12% occurring once and the leading ten covering approximately 1.3%. Comment on this clone: No antigen is known for it.

In total, each donor contributed a single heparinised blood draw that averaged about 120 mL. All of the sorted populations showed purity greater than 95%. V usage is TRBV6-1 and J usage is TRBJ2-7; the D is unclear. The TCR was taken from a man aged 18 to 30 with type 1 diabetes. Sequences were obtained from central memory CD4+ T cells from blood. In nucleotides, the CDR3 is TGTGCCAGCAGCTCAACCTACGAGCAGTACTTC. This codes for CASSSTYEQYF.